This entry features one T cell receptor (beta chain) sequence. The record originates from a study of control samples from healthy donors and cancer patients. Looked up from germline, CDR1 is SNHLY and CDR2 is FYNNEI. V was pared by 11 bases and J by 8 bases, with 18 bases between. This CDR3 is built from 12 residues. Profiled with immunoSEQ multiplex PCR; TCRdb holds only in-frame clones, not every one. This sample has 75,000 to 90,000 clones, with roughly 90% found just once. This clonotype was sampled from a woman aged 45-65 years with colorectal cancer. The sample consisted of PBMCs. The rearrangement links TRBV2 to TRBJ1-2; unclear D gene. Here the CDR3 DNA reads TGTGCCCGCCGGAGTCTGGCGAGGGGCTACACCTTC. Translation: CARRSLARGYTF.